One sample yielded the 19 T cell receptor beta chains listed below, sequenced in a study of early T cells in non-severe SARS-CoV-2 infection. TCRdb recomputed calls from the 5' RACE reads with MiXCR, one row per CDR3 protein. The table lists about 60,000 distinct CDR3 sequences, around 9% of them singletons, with 15% to 20% in the top ten. The source material was whole blood. The receptor source for this set is an adult who was a healthcare worker with PCR-confirmed SARS-CoV-2 infection or an uninfected control (not recorded which).

This clonotype occurred a few times. The V call is TRBV6-2 or TRBV6-3, the J call TRBJ2-4; D not certain. V lost 8 bases and J lost 0, with 11 bases in between. The CDR3 is 14 amino acids. Germline-derived CDR1 and CDR2 are MNHEY and SVGEGT. The CDR3 is CASEQNRAKNIQYF. CDR3 in DNA: TGTGCCAGCGAACAGAATCGAGCCAAAAACATTCAGTACTTC.

This clonotype came up a few times. This chain links TRBV5-1 with TRBJ1-5; D may be TRBD1 (5 bases). From germline, CDR1 is SGHRS and CDR2 YFSETQ. The CDR3 has 16 residues. Between the trimmed V and J ends, which lost 5 bases and 3 bases, there was a span of 18 bases. CDR3 protein: CASRPGPQSNNQPQHF. CDR3 DNA: TGCGCCAGCAGACCGGGGCCCCAGTCTAACAATCAGCCCCAGCATTTT.

This clonotype showed up many times. V and J are TRBV24-1 and TRBJ2-7; D call uncertain. The V end was cut by 5 bases, the J end by 0 bases, with 10 bases between. CDR1 is KGHDR, CDR2 SFDVKD, per germline. CDR3 length: 14 amino acids. The CDR3 region has the DNA TGTGCCACCAGTGCCCACAGCCCCTCCTACGAGCAGTACTTC. It encodes CATSAHSPSYEQYF.

This clonotype was recorded many times. V usage is TRBV4-1 and J usage is TRBJ1-4; D is unclear. Germline V gene lookup returns CDR1 MGHRA and CDR2 YSYEKL. Trimming pared 1 base from V and 8 bases from J, leaving 8 bases between. The CDR3 covers 13 residues. The CDR3 sequence is CASSQGAREKLFF. The CDR3 DNA reads TGCGCCAGCAGCCAAGGGGCCCGGGAAAAACTGTTTTTT.

This rearrangement joins TRBV20-1 to TRBJ2-7; 8 bases map to TRBD2. V lost 2 bases and J lost 6; bases outside the gene matches: 3. CDR1 is DFQATT, CDR2 SNEGSKA, per germline (reference sequence). The CDR3 spans 12 residues. The CDR3 reads CSARPTSAEQYF. CDR3 bases: TGCAGTGCTAGACCGACTAGCGCCGAGCAGTACTTC.

This clonotype has at least ten counts. V is TRBV9 and J is TRBJ2-3; 10 nucleotides align to TRBD2. Germline V lookup: CDR1 SGDLS, CDR2 YYNGEE. V gave up 4 bases and J gave up 1 base; unmatched junction bases: 6. This CDR3 has 16 amino acids. This CDR3 is CASSLSGLAGTDTQYF. For the CDR3, the DNA is TGTGCCAGCAGCCTTAGTGGACTAGCGGGCACAGATACGCAGTATTTT.

The V gene is TRBV20-1, the J gene TRBJ2-1, with 10 bases matching TRBD1. The CDR3 sequence is 15 residues long. Germline lookup yields CDR1 DFQATT and CDR2 SNEGSKA (reference sequence). Trimming removed 6 bases from V and 6 bases from J; junction bases left unmatched: 11. Here the CDR3 DNA reads TGCAGTGCACCGACCGGGACAGGGGTTGGCAATGAGCAGTTCTTC. Amino acids: CSAPTGTGVGNEQFF.

The chain employs TRBV19 and TRBJ2-1, with TRBD2 matching over 8 bases. Trimming took 3 bases from V and 0 from J; bases not matched to a gene: 13. The CDR3 spans 19 residues. In germline, CDR1 is LNHDA, CDR2 SQIVND (reference sequence). This chain's CDR3 is CASSMFRTSRRSSYNEQFF. CDR3 DNA: TGTGCCAGTAGTATGTTTCGGACTAGCCGCCGAAGCTCCTACAATGAGCAGTTCTTC.

This clonotype has ten or more counts. This chain uses TRBV7-2 with TRBJ2-1; possible D gene TRBD2, 6 bases. This CDR3 region has 15 residues. Germline V gene sequence: CDR1 SGHTA, CDR2 FQGNSA. V was pared by 1 base and J by 9 bases, with 16 bases between. The CDR3 loop is CASSLDAAGLGEQFF. The CDR3 coding sequence is TGTGCCAGCAGCTTAGACGCCGCGGGACTGGGTGAGCAGTTCTTC.

As regards this clonotype: Being one base from a much bigger clone, this may be a read error. The rearrangement uses TRBV12-3 or TRBV12-4 and TRBJ2-7; D might be TRBD1 (5 bases). CDR3 length: 12 residues. DNA for the CDR3: TGTGCCTGCAGTTACCAGGGTTTCGAGCAGTACTTC. This codes for CACSYQGFEQYF.

This clonotype has at least ten counts. The chain employs TRBV10-3 and TRBJ2-7, with D possibly being TRBD1 or TRBD2 (5 bases each). The CDR3 sequence is 14 residues long. Looked up from germline, CDR1 is ENHRY and CDR2 is SYGVKD. The germline V and J ends were trimmed by 3 bases and 5 bases, with 14 bases remaining between them. The CDR3 is CAISESGSGNEQYF. The CDR3, as DNA: TGTGCCATCAGTGAAAGCGGTTCAGGGAACGAGCAGTACTTC.

This chain connects TRBV6-2 or TRBV6-3 to TRBJ1-3; no reliable D call. Germline CDR1 and CDR2: MNHEY and SVGEGT. V was trimmed by 2 bases and J by 0 bases, leaving 11 bases between them. The CDR3 totals 16 residues. In DNA form, the CDR3 reads TGTGCCAGCAGTTACCAGACGGCTACCTCTGGAAACACCATATATTTT. Amino acid sequence: CASSYQTATSGNTIYF.

This clonotype has only a few counts. In DNA form, the CDR3 reads TGTGCCAGCAGTCGGGGACAGGGAGATTTCACAGATACGCAGTATTTT. Translating gives CASSRGQGDFTDTQYF. The genes are TRBV2 and TRBJ2-3, with TRBD1 matching 9 bases. J gave up 2 bases and V 5 bases, and 8 bases lay outside the gene matches. Germline assignment: CDR1 SNHLY and CDR2 FYNNEI. The CDR3 extends over 16 amino acids.

For this clonotype: A single base separates this from a much larger clone, so it may be a read error. V is TRBV29-1 and J is TRBJ2-1, with D perhaps matching TRBD2 (5 bases). CDR1 is SQVTM, CDR2 ANQGSEA, per germline. This CDR3 contains 13 residues. V was shortened by 7 bases and J by 6 bases, with 16 bases between the two germline ends. CDR3: CSARTGDFNEQFF. DNA of the CDR3: TGCAGCGCACGGACTGGCGACTTCAATGAGCAGTTCTTC.

This clonotype was observed at least ten times. V gene TRBV11-3 combines with J gene TRBJ2-1; D is ambiguous. V was cut by 1 base and J by 2 bases, with 6 bases left in between. The CDR3 has 14 residues. The V gene's germline CDR1 is SGHNT and CDR2 YENEEA. The chain's CDR3 is CASSLGSAYNEQFF. The CDR3 region has the DNA TGTGCCAGCAGCTTAGGATCGGCCTACAATGAGCAGTTCTTC. Together with reference TRBV11-3 and TRBJ2-1, the CDR3 gives the full variable domain: EAGVVQSPRYKIIEKKQPVAFWCNPISGHNTLYWYLQNLGQGPELLIRYENEEAVDDSQLPKDRFSAERLKGVDSTLKIQPAELGDSAVYLCASSLGSAYNEQFFGPGTRLTVL.

This clonotype was observed many times. This chain links TRBV4-1 with TRBJ2-7; TRBD1 might be the D (5 bases). The CDR3 length is 16 residues. Germline V gene sequence: CDR1 MGHRA, CDR2 YSYEKL. V lost 3 bases and J lost 0, with 15 bases in between. CDR3 coding DNA: TGCGCCAGCAGCCACCCTGGTGGCAGGGCCTCCTACGAGCAGTACTTC. Its protein is CASSHPGGRASYEQYF.

This clonotype was observed at least ten times. The rearrangement uses TRBV28 and TRBJ1-2; tentative D call: TRBD1 (5 bases). CDR1 is MDHEN, CDR2 SYDVKM, per germline. This CDR3 contains 13 residues. The germline V and J ends were trimmed by 3 bases and 7 bases, with 12 bases remaining between them. CDR3 DNA sequence: TGTGCCAGCAGTTTGGACAATTCCGGTGGCTACACCTTC. Translating it yields CASSLDNSGGYTF.

The V and J genes are TRBV3-1 and TRBJ1-5; D unclear. The CDR3 covers 15 residues. Germline CDR1 reads LGHDT; CDR2 reads YNNKEL (reference sequence). Trimming left V 1 base short and J 4 bases short, with 11 bases between. CDR3 residues: CASSQVQDPNQPQHF. CDR3 in DNA: TGTGCCAGCAGCCAAGTGCAGGACCCGAATCAGCCCCAGCATTTT.

In its sample, this clonotype was seen many times. This rearrangement joins TRBV28 to TRBJ2-5, with 10 bases fitting TRBD2. Germline V lookup: CDR1 MDHEN, CDR2 SYDVKM. This CDR3 is 15 amino acids long. The ends lost 6 bases at V and 2 bases at J; junction bases unmatched: 6. CDR3 sequence reads: CASRWTSGPQETQYF. The CDR3 nucleotides are TGTGCCAGCAGGTGGACTAGCGGTCCACAAGAGACCCAGTACTTC.